Each of the 11 T cell receptor beta chains below was sequenced from the same sample in a study of shared clonotypes between healthy human individuals. The repertoire was sequenced with immunoSEQ multiplex PCR; TCRdb's copy has only in-frame clones and lacks some. The table has around 600,000 clones, about 96% seen once. Sequences were obtained from naive CD4+ T cells sorted from blood. The sample's subset: CD45RA+ positively selected. The receptor set was obtained from a woman younger than 45 in good health.

V gene TRBV28 combines with J gene TRBJ2-7, with 9 bases matching TRBD1. CDR1 MDHEN and CDR2 SYDVKM come from the germline V gene. The CDR3 totals 15 residues. V trimming: 5 bases; J trimming: 3 bases; junction bases outside the gene matches: 8. The CDR3 region has the DNA TGTGCCAGCAGTGTAGGACAGGGGACCGACTACGAGCAGTACTTC. Its translation is CASSVGQGTDYEQYF.

This chain links TRBV4-2 with TRBJ1-4, with TRBD1 as a possible D gene (6 bases). Germline values: CDR1 LGHNA, CDR2 YNFKEQ. CDR3 length: 16 residues. Trimming stripped 0 bases from V and 4 bases from J, with 12 bases between. The CDR3 DNA reads TGTGCCAGCAGCCAAGATCGGGCAGGGGTTAATGAAAAACTGTTTTTT. Protein product: CASSQDRAGVNEKLFF.

The chain joins TRBV15 to TRBJ2-7; D is unresolved. The CDR3 has 15 amino acids. V lost 5 bases and J lost 4, with 18 bases in between. CDR1 and CDR2 (germline): LNHNV, YYDKDF (reference sequence). The CDR3 sequence: CATSRQGWGLYEQYF. The CDR3 region has the DNA TGTGCCACCAGCCGACAAGGCTGGGGTTTGTACGAGCAGTACTTC.

This clone was detected once. The chain links TRBV6-1 to TRBJ1-5; a possible D gene is TRBD1 (5 bases). Germline CDR1 is MNHNS and CDR2 is SASEGT. This CDR3 contains 13 residues. The V end lost 1 base, the J end lost 7 bases, and 8 bases lay between the germline ends. CDR3 DNA: TGTGCCAGCAGTGAAGGGGGGGTACAGCCCCAGCATTTT. Translated, it gives CASSEGGVQPQHF.

The chain has TRBV27 and TRBJ1-1; D is ambiguous. Germline V gene data show CDR1 as MNHEY and CDR2 as SMNVEV (reference sequence). This CDR3 has 13 amino acids. The V gene lost 4 bases and the J gene lost 8 bases, with 14 bases spanning the gap. The CDR3 DNA reads as TGTGCCAGCAGTTCCTCTTTCCTACAGGAAGCTTTCTTT. Encoded protein: CASSSSFLQEAFF.

V gene TRBV18 combines with J gene TRBJ2-5; 7 nucleotides match TRBD1. V dropped 2 bases and J dropped 2; count of bases not matched to a gene: 11. The CDR3 extends over 17 amino acids. Germline V gene lookup returns CDR1 KGHSH and CDR2 LQKENI. The CDR3: CASSPSPGLTGQETQYF. The CDR3, as DNA: TGTGCCAGCTCACCATCCCCAGGCTTGACAGGGCAAGAGACCCAGTACTTC.

The chain couples TRBV7-3 to TRBJ2-5, with 7 bases aligning to TRBD2. Germline values: CDR1 SGHTA, CDR2 FQGTGA. V shed 2 bases and J 0 bases; nucleotides not matched to a gene: 6. The CDR3 runs 16 residues. The CDR3, as DNA: TGTGCCAGCAGCTTATTTCCTAGCGGAAACCAAGAGACCCAGTACTTC. This encodes CASSLFPSGNQETQYF.

CDR3 DNA: TGTGCCAGCAGTTTTTCCCTTGGGCTCTCCTACGAGCAGTACTTC. Translation: CASSFSLGLSYEQYF. V gene TRBV28 combines with J gene TRBJ2-7, with no clear D. This CDR3 is built from 15 residues. Per the germline V gene, CDR1 is MDHEN and CDR2 is SYDVKM. V gave up 3 bases and J gave up 0 bases, with 12 bases separating them. Complete variable domain (other parts from reference TRBV28 and TRBJ2-7): DVKVTQSSRYLVKRTGEKVFLECVQDMDHENMFWYRQDPGLGLRLIYFSYDVKMKEKGDIPEGYSVSREKKERFSLILESASTNQTSMYLCASSFSLGLSYEQYFGPGTRLTVT.

This clone came up once. J is TRBJ2-6 and V is TRBV7-8; D may be TRBD2 (5 bases). The CDR3 length is 16 residues. Germline CDR1 and CDR2: SGHVS and FQNEAQ. V shed 3 bases and J shed 0 bases, with 9 bases lying between them. The chain's CDR3 is CASSFRRDSGANVLTF. The CDR3 DNA reads TGTGCCAGCAGCTTCAGACGGGACTCTGGGGCCAACGTCCTGACTTTC.

The chain is built from TRBV19 and TRBJ2-6, with D unclear. The CDR3 spans 16 residues. Trimming shortened V by 3 bases and J by 0 bases, and 9 bases separated the two germline ends. Germline CDR1 is LNHDA and CDR2 is SQIVND (reference sequence). In nucleotides, the CDR3 is TGTGCCAGTAGTATGGCACCGAGCTCTGGGGCCAACGTCCTGACTTTC. Translation: CASSMAPSSGANVLTF.

The genes are TRBV27 and TRBJ2-3, with D unresolved. The CDR3 has 15 amino acids. The germline CDR1 and CDR2 sequences are MNHEY and SMNVEV (reference sequence). V was clipped by 8 bases and J by 4 bases, with 19 bases between them. The DNA for the CDR3 is TGTGCCAGCTCCTCAGCTCTTCTAGTAGCAGATACGCAGTATTTT. It translates to CASSSALLVADTQYF.